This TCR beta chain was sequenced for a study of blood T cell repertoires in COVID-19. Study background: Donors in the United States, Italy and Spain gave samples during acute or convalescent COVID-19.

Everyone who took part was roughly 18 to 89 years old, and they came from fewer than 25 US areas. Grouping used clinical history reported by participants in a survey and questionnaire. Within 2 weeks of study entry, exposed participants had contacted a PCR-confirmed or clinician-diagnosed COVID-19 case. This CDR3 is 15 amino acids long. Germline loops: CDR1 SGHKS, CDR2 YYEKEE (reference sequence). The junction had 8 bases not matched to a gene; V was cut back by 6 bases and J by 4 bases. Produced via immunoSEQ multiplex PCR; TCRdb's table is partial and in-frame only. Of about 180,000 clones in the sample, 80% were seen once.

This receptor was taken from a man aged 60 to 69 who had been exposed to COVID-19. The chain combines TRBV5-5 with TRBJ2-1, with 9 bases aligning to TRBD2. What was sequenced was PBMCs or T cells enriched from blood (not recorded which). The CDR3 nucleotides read TGTGCCAGCACCCGGCGCGCGGGAGGGTACAATGAGCAGTTCTTC. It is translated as CASTRRAGGYNEQFF.